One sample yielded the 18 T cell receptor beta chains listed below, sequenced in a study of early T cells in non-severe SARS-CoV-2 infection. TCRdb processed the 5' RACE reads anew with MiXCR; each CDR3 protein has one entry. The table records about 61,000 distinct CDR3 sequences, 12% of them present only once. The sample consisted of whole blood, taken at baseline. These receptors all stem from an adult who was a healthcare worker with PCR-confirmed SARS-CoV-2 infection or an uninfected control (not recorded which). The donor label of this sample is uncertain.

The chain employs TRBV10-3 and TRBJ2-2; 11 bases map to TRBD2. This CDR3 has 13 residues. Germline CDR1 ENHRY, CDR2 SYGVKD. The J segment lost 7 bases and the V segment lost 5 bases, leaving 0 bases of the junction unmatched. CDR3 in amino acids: CAISTSGSGELFF. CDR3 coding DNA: TGTGCCATCAGTACTAGCGGGAGCGGGGAGCTGTTTTTT.

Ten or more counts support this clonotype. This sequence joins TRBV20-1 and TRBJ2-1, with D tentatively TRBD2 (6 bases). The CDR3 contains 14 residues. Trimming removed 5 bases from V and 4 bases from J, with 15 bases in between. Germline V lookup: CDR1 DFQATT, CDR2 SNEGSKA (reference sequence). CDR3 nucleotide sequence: TGCAGTGCTCCCCCTCGCCGGGGGTACAATGAGCAGTTCTTC. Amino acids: CSAPPRRGYNEQFF.

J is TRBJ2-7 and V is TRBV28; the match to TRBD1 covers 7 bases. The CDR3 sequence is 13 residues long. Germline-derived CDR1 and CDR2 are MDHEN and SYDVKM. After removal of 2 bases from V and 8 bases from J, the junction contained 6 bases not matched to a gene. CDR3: CASSLDRDSQQYV. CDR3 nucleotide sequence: TGTGCCAGCAGTTTAGATCGGGACAGTCAGCAGTACGTC.

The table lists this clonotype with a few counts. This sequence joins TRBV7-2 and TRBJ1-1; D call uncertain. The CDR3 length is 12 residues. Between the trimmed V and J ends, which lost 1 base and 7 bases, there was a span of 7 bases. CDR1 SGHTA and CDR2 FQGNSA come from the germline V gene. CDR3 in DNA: TGTGCCAGCAGCTTAGTTGTTCGTGAAGCTTTCTTT. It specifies CASSLVVREAFF. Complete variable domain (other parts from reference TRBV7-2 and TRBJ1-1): GAGVSQSPSNKVTEKGKDVELRCDPISGHTALYWYRQSLGQGLEFLIYFQGNSAPDKSGLPSDRFSAERTGGSVSTLTIQRTQQEDSAVYLCASSLVVREAFFGQGTRLTVV.

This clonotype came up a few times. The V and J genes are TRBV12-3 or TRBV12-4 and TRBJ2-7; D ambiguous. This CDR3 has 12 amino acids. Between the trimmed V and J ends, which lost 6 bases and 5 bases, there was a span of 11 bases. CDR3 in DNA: TGTGCCAGCAGCATAGAAGGGAACGAGCAGTACGTC. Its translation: CASSIEGNEQYV.

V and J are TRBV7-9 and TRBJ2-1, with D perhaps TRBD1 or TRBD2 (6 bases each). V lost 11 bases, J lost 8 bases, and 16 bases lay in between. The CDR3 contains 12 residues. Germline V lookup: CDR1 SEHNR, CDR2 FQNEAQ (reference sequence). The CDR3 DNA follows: TGTGCCCCTGGGGGGAAGGGGGATGAGCAGTTCTTC. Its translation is CAPGGKGDEQFF.

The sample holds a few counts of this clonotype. CDR3 residues: CASSLSGGLYNEQFF. The CDR3 DNA reads TGTGCCAGCAGTCTTAGCGGGGGGCTCTACAATGAGCAGTTCTTC. This chain connects TRBV12-3 or TRBV12-4 to TRBJ2-1, with TRBD2 identical over 10 bases. The length of the CDR3 is 15 residues. J lost 3 bases, V lost 5 bases, and 4 bases had no gene match.

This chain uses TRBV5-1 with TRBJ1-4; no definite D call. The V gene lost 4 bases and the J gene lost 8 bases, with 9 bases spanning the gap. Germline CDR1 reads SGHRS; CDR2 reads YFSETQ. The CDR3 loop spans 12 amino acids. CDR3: CASSQWGEKLFF. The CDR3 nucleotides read TGCGCCAGCAGCCAGTGGGGAGAAAAACTGTTTTTT.

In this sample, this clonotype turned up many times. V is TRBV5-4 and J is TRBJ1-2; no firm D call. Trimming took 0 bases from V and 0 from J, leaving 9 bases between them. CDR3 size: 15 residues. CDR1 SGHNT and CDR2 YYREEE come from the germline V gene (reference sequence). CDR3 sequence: CASSLERNSNYGYTF. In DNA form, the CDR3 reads TGTGCCAGCAGCTTGGAACGGAACTCTAACTATGGCTACACCTTC.

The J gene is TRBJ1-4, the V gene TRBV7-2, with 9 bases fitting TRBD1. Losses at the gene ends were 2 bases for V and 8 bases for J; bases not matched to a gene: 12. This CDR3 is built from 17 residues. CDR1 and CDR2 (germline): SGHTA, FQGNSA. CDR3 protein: CASSLPRTGAEKEKLFF. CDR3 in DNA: TGTGCCAGCAGCTTACCTAGGACAGGGGCCGAGAAAGAAAAACTGTTTTTT. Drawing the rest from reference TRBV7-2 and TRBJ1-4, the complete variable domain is GAGVSQSPSNKVTEKGKDVELRCDPISGHTALYWYRQSLGQGLEFLIYFQGNSAPDKSGLPSDRFSAERTGGSVSTLTIQRTQQEDSAVYLCASSLPRTGAEKEKLFFGSGTQLSVL.

CDR3 region: CASRTGPNEQFF. The CDR3 region has the DNA TGCGCCAGCCGGACAGGGCCCAATGAGCAGTTCTTC. V and J are TRBV5-1 and TRBJ2-1; TRBD1 matches 8 bases. CDR1 and CDR2 from the germline V gene are SGHRS and YFSETQ. The length of the CDR3 is 12 residues. V lost 7 bases to trimming and J lost 6 bases; unmatched junction nucleotides: 3. The complete variable domain, with remaining parts taken from reference TRBV5-1 and TRBJ2-1, reads KAGVTQTPRYLIKTRGQQVTLSCSPISGHRSVSWYQQTPGQGLQFLFEYFSETQRNKGNFPGRFSGRQFSNSRSEMNVSTLELGDSALYLCASRTGPNEQFFGPGTRLTVL.

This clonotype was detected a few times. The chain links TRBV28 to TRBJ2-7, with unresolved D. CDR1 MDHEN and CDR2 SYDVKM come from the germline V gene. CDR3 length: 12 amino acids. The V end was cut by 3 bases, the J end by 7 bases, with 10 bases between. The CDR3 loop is CASSFRVGEQYV. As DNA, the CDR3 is TGTGCCAGCAGTTTTCGTGTGGGGGAGCAGTACGTC.

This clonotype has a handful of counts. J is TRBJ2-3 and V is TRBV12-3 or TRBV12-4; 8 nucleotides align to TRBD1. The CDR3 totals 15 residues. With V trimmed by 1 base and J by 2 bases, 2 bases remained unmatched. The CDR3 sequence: CASSLVQGDTDTQYF. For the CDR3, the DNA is TGTGCCAGCAGTTTAGTACAGGGGGACACAGATACGCAGTATTTT.

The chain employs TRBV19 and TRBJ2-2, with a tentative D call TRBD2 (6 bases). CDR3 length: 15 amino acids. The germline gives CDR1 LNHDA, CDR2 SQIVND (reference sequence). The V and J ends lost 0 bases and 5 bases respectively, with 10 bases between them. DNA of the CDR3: TGTGCCAGTAGTATAGACGGGGGATATACCGGGGAGCTGTTTTTT. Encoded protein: CASSIDGGYTGELFF.

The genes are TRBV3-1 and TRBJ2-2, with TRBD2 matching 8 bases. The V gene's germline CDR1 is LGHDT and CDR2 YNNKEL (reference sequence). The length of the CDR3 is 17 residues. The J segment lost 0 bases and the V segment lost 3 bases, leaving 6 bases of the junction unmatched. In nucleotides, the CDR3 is TGTGCCAGCAGCCATGCCATAGCGGGGACGAACACCGGGGAGCTGTTTTTT. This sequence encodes CASSHAIAGTNTGELFF.

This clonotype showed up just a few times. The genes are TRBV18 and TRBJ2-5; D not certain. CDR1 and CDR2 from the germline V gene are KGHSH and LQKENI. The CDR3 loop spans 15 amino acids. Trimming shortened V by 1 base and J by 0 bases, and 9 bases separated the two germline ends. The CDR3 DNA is TGTGCCAGCTCACCACGGGTTAAGTACCAAGAGACCCAGTACTTC. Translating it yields CASSPRVKYQETQYF.

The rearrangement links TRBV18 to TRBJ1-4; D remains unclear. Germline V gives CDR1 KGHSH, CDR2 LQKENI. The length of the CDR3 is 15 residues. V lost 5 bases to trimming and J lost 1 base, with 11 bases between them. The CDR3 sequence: CASSISAVTNEKLFF. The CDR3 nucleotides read TGTGCCAGCTCAATTTCCGCGGTAACTAATGAAAAACTGTTTTTT.

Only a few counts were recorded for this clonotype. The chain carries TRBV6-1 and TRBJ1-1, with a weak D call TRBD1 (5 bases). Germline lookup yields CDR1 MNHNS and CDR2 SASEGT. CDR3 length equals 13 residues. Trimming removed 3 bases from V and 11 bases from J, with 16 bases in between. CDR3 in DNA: TGTGCCAGCAGTGATATAAGAGGGGTGAAGGCTTTCTTT. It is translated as CASSDIRGVKAFF.